A single sample is the source of the 26 T cell receptor beta chains below, sequenced in a study of molecular identifiers for immune sequencing clone quantification. One entry per CDR3 protein results from TCRdb running MiXCR on the PCR reads. The sample carries roughly 630,000 distinct CDR3 sequences, roughly 25% recorded once. The sample taken for sequencing was naive CD8+ T cells from blood, with Jurkat cell RNA spiked in. The subset is: FACS-sorted CD8+CD4-CCR7+CD45RA+ naive T cells. These TCRs come from a human donor in good health. Some libraries in this study had Jurkat cell RNA spiked in.

There are a few counts of this clonotype. This chain links TRBV19 with TRBJ1-4; D unresolved. V was trimmed by 5 bases and J by 6 bases, leaving 16 bases between them. CDR1 is LNHDA, CDR2 SQIVND, per germline (reference sequence). This CDR3 contains 15 residues. CDR3 residues: CASSRDVGGDEKLFF. The CDR3 nucleotides read TGTGCCAGTAGTCGTGACGTGGGTGGAGATGAAAAACTGTTTTTT.

This clonotype was seen repeatedly, ten times or more. The rearrangement joins TRBV6-6 to TRBJ2-1, with D hard to call. CDR1 MNHNY and CDR2 SVGAGI come from the germline V gene (reference sequence). Trimming shortened V by 5 bases and J by 2 bases, and 10 bases separated the two germline ends. CDR3 size: 14 residues. This CDR3 is CASSPTRTYNEQFF. The CDR3 nucleotides read TGTGCCAGCAGTCCGACCCGAACCTACAATGAGCAGTTCTTC.

This chain uses TRBV4-1 with TRBJ2-2; D perhaps matches TRBD2 (6 bases). Per the germline V gene, CDR1 is MGHRA and CDR2 is YSYEKL. The CDR3 consists of 15 residues. V gave up 4 bases and J gave up 1 base, with 10 bases separating them. This CDR3 reads CASSPEGRNTGELFF. Here the CDR3 DNA reads TGCGCCAGCAGCCCGGAGGGGAGGAACACCGGGGAGCTGTTTTTT.

As for this clonotype: This may be a read error, as it is one base from a much larger clone. Because the CDR3 is missing its conserved closing phenylalanine or tryptophan, this is likely a read error. The chain joins TRBV5-3 to TRBJ1-1; D might be TRBD1 (5 bases). TRBV5-3 is an open reading frame whose function is uncertain. This CDR3 has 13 residues. The CDR3 nucleotides are TGTGCCAGCAGCTTGCCAGGGTCCCCTGAGGCTTTCCTT. Its protein product is CASSLPGSPEAFL.

This clonotype showed up many times. The chain uses TRBV30 and TRBJ2-1; unclear D gene. Trimming cost V 1 base and J 2 bases, with 3 bases left between them. CDR1 is GTSNPN, CDR2 SVGIG, per germline (reference sequence). There are 12 residues in the CDR3. For the CDR3, the DNA is TGTGCCTGGAGTGAACCCTACAATGAGCAGTTCTTC. Translating gives CAWSEPYNEQFF. The whole variable domain, filled in from reference TRBV30 and TRBJ2-1, reads SQTIHQWPATLVQPVGSPLSLECTVEGTSNPNLYWYRQAAGRGLQLLFYSVGIGQISSEVPQNLSASRPQDRQFILSSKKLLLSDSGFYLCAWSEPYNEQFFGPGTRLTVL.

This clonotype was observed a few times. This sequence joins TRBV27 and TRBJ2-1; either TRBD1 or TRBD2 may supply D (5 bases each). V was pared by 2 bases and J by 4 bases, with 15 bases between. Germline CDR1 and CDR2: MNHEY and SMNVEV (reference sequence). CDR3 size: 16 residues. For the CDR3, the DNA is TGTGCCAGCAGTTTACAGCTAGTTGGGGGTTACAATGAGCAGTTCTTC. This sequence encodes CASSLQLVGGYNEQFF.

This clonotype was seen a handful of times. The J gene is TRBJ2-3, the V gene TRBV3-1, with 7 bases aligning to TRBD2. Germline CDR1 and CDR2: LGHDT and YNNKEL (reference sequence). The V and J ends lost 4 bases and 4 bases, in that order; junction bases with no gene match: 14. This CDR3 is 17 amino acids long. CDR3 loop: CASSRPTMAGVADTQYF. For the CDR3, the DNA is TGTGCCAGCAGCCGTCCAACTATGGCGGGAGTTGCAGATACGCAGTATTTT.

This clonotype occurred many times. This chain links TRBV27 with TRBJ1-1; no clear D. Trimming took off 2 bases at V and 5 bases at J, with 9 bases between the two ends. The CDR3 totals 13 residues. Germline values: CDR1 MNHEY, CDR2 SMNVEV (reference sequence). CDR3 sequence reads: CASSLLTRTEAFF. CDR3 DNA sequence: TGTGCCAGCAGTTTACTGACAAGGACTGAAGCTTTCTTT.

A note on this clonotype: A read error may account for a junction end that differs from germline. The V gene is TRBV4-1, the J gene TRBJ1-1; possible D gene TRBD1, 5 bases. The germline CDR1 and CDR2 sequences are MGHRA and YSYEKL. The CDR3 totals 17 residues. CDR3 coding DNA: TGCGCCCGCAGCCCCCGGGGTTGGGGGATCATGAACACTGAAGCTTTCTTT. Residues: CARSPRGWGIMNTEAFF.

A word on this clonotype: A read error may explain this, as a much larger clone is one base away. The chain has TRBV6-6 and TRBJ2-3; tentatively, D is TRBD2 (7 bases). Germline assignment: CDR1 MNHNY and CDR2 SVGAGI (reference sequence). The germline V and J ends were trimmed by 5 bases and 2 bases, with 14 bases remaining between them. CDR3 length: 15 amino acids. CDR3: CASSEGGQITDTQYF. Here the CDR3 DNA reads TGTGCCAGCAGTGAGGGGGGGCAAATCACAGATACGCAGTATTTT.

This clonotype came up a few times. The rearrangement joins TRBV19 to TRBJ2-1; D is unclear. The length of the CDR3 is 13 residues. Trimming took 8 bases from V and 9 from J, leaving 17 bases between them. Germline CDR1 and CDR2: LNHDA and SQIVND (reference sequence). CDR3 loop: CASGVWLYGEQFF. For the CDR3, the DNA is TGTGCCAGTGGGGTTTGGTTATATGGTGAGCAGTTCTTC. The variable domain in full, with the rest retrieved from reference TRBV19 and TRBJ2-1, is DGGITQSPKYLFRKEGQNVTLSCEQNLNHDAMYWYRQDPGQGLRLIYYSQIVNDFQKGDIAEGYSVSREKKESFPLTVTSAQKNPTAFYLCASGVWLYGEQFFGPGTRLTVL.

This clonotype was detected many times. This sequence joins TRBV12-3 or TRBV12-4 and TRBJ1-2; D might be TRBD1 (5 bases). This CDR3 region has 12 residues. Between the trimmed V and J ends, which lost 3 bases and 8 bases, there was a span of 10 bases. CDR3 DNA: TGTGCCAGCAGTTTCGGGGGTTCGGGCTACACCTTC. Its translation: CASSFGGSGYTF.

The genes are TRBV25-1 and TRBJ2-5; 9 nucleotides match TRBD1. This CDR3 is 16 amino acids long. Per the germline V gene, CDR1 is MGHDK and CDR2 is SYGVNS. With 3 bases clipped from V and 5 bases from J, the junction kept 10 bases outside the gene matches. CDR3 sequence: CASSDTGQGIIETQYF. In DNA, the CDR3 is TGTGCCAGCAGTGACACCGGACAGGGGATAATTGAGACCCAGTACTTC. Full variable domain (rest looked up from reference TRBV25-1 and TRBJ2-5): EADIYQTPRYLVIGTGKKITLECSQTMGHDKMYWYQQDPGMELHLIHYSYGVNSTEKGDLSSESTVSRIRTEHFPLTLESARPSHTSQYLCASSDTGQGIIETQYFGPGTRLLVL.

Concerning this clonotype itself: A junction boundary mismatches the germline segment, possibly from a read error. The rearrangement joins TRBV6-2 or TRBV6-3 to TRBJ1-1; D call uncertain. The V gene's germline CDR1 is MNHEY and CDR2 SVGEGT. This CDR3 comprises 13 residues. CDR3 nucleotides: TGTGCCTGCAGTTTCTGGTCAAACACTGAAGCTTTCTTT. Amino acids: CACSFWSNTEAFF.

A word on this clonotype: The germline gene is not matched at one end of the junction; a read error may be the cause. The chain uses TRBV10-2 and TRBJ2-4, with 9 bases that match TRBD2. The length of the CDR3 is 18 residues. The germline gives CDR1 WSHSY, CDR2 SAAADI. In DNA form, the CDR3 reads TGCGCCGGCAGTGGTTGGCTAGCGGGGAAACTAGCCAAAAACATTCAGTACTTC. It specifies CAGSGWLAGKLAKNIQYF.

There are a few counts of this clonotype. Given a much more abundant clone one base away, this may be a read error. V is TRBV23-1 and J is TRBJ2-7; D is uncertain. TRBV23-1 is given ORF status, its function remaining uncertain. This CDR3 spans 13 amino acids. The V gene lost 0 bases and the J gene lost 9 bases, with 12 bases spanning the gap. DNA for the CDR3: TGCGCCAGCAGTCAATCGGTTCCCGGCGTGCAGTACTTC. Translating gives CASSQSVPGVQYF.

This clonotype was seen only once. Its ends do not fully match the called genes, so a read error is possible. The V call is TRBV7-6, the J call TRBJ2-1; D possibly corresponds to TRBD1 (6 bases). CDR3 length: 17 residues. Germline V CDR1 and CDR2: SGHVS, FNYEAQ. CDR3 sequence reads: CASSVPTSALGGDEQLF. CDR3 DNA: TGTGCCAGCAGCGTCCCCACCAGCGCGTTAGGGGGAGATGAGCAGCTCTTC.

In its sample, this clonotype was seen many times. The V and J genes are TRBV5-1 and TRBJ2-7, with 9 bases matching TRBD2. CDR3 length equals 15 residues. Germline V gives CDR1 SGHRS, CDR2 YFSETQ. V was clipped by 2 bases and J by 2 bases; unmatched bases: 5. The CDR3 DNA reads TGCGCCAGCAGCTTTACCGCGGGAGGGCCCTACGAGCAGTACTTC. Translation gives CASSFTAGGPYEQYF.

This clonotype was counted many times. The rearrangement uses TRBV5-1 and TRBJ2-7, with TRBD2 as a possible D gene (5 bases). Trimming left V 0 bases short and J 0 bases short, with 10 bases between. This CDR3 contains 15 residues. In germline, CDR1 is SGHRS, CDR2 YFSETQ. CDR3 region: CASSLAEEYSYEQYF. The CDR3 DNA reads as TGCGCCAGCAGCTTGGCGGAGGAGTACTCCTACGAGCAGTACTTC.

The chain has TRBV19 and TRBJ2-2; weak D call: TRBD1 (6 bases). This CDR3 region has 14 residues. CDR1 is LNHDA, CDR2 SQIVND, per germline (reference sequence). With 6 bases removed from V and 4 bases from J, the gap between germline ends came to 12 bases. The CDR3 sequence is CASRLGAATGELFF. The DNA for the CDR3 is TGTGCCAGTAGATTGGGGGCCGCCACCGGGGAGCTGTTTTTT. Based on the CDR3 plus reference TRBV19 and TRBJ2-2, the full variable domain is DGGITQSPKYLFRKEGQNVTLSCEQNLNHDAMYWYRQDPGQGLRLIYYSQIVNDFQKGDIAEGYSVSREKKESFPLTVTSAQKNPTAFYLCASRLGAATGELFFGEGSRLTVL.

This chain joins TRBV11-2 and TRBJ1-1; D call uncertain. The CDR3 consists of 17 residues. Germline CDR1 and CDR2: SGHAT and FQNNGV. V was trimmed by 1 base and J by 1 base, leaving 16 bases between them. CDR3 DNA: TGTGCCAGCAGCTTAGGGGTAAGGCGTCGAACGAACACTGAAGCTTTCTTT. Its protein product is CASSLGVRRRTNTEAFF.

This clonotype turned up a few times. The J gene is TRBJ2-3, the V gene TRBV11-2; the match to TRBD2 covers 10 bases. There are 17 residues in the CDR3. Germline V gene lookup returns CDR1 SGHAT and CDR2 FQNNGV. After removal of 5 bases from V and 2 bases from J, the junction contained 10 bases not matched to a gene. CDR3 DNA sequence: TGTGCCAGCAGCCAACTAATACTAGCGGGACTCACAGATACGCAGTATTTT. Protein sequence: CASSQLILAGLTDTQYF.

Remarks on this clonotype: This may arise from a read error, as a much more abundant clone is one base away. The chain recombines TRBV6-5 with TRBJ2-7; 8 positions agree with TRBD1. This CDR3 spans 13 amino acids. Germline values: CDR1 MNHEY, CDR2 SVGAGI. This chain's CDR3 is CASGGQGTYEQNF. In DNA, the CDR3 is TGTGCCAGCGGTGGACAGGGAACCTACGAGCAGAACTTC.

Notes on this clonotype: No conserved phenylalanine or tryptophan ends this CDR3, so it is likely a read error. The chain is built from TRBV7-9 and TRBJ2-7; tentatively, D is TRBD1 (5 bases). V lost 1 base and J 3 bases, leaving 7 bases between the germline ends. CDR1 and CDR2 from the germline V gene are SEHNR and FQNEAQ (reference sequence). This CDR3 is built from 13 residues. CDR3 sequence: CASSLGQRYEQYS. In nucleotides, the CDR3 is TGTGCCAGCAGCTTAGGACAGCGCTACGAGCAGTACTCC.

This clonotype occurred many times. The chain couples TRBV19 to TRBJ1-2; possibly TRBD1 for D (5 bases). V dropped 10 bases and J dropped 4 bases, with 16 bases sitting between them. The germline gives CDR1 LNHDA, CDR2 SQIVND (reference sequence). The CDR3 runs to 13 residues. The CDR3 spells CATNQGFAYGYTF. The CDR3 coding sequence is TGTGCCACCAATCAGGGATTTGCCTATGGCTACACCTTC.

This clonotype appeared a few times. The chain uses TRBV6-2 or TRBV6-3 and TRBJ2-2; 7 bases fit TRBD2. Looked up from germline, CDR1 is MNHEY and CDR2 is SVGEGT. With V trimmed by 8 bases and J by 7 bases, 16 bases remained unmatched. The CDR3 sequence is 16 residues long. CDR3 in DNA: TGTGCCAGCTCATCACCGGGGGGAGGGCCCGACGGGGAGCTGTTTTTT. Its protein is CASSSPGGGPDGELFF.